This T cell receptor beta chain came from a study of blood T cell repertoires in COVID-19. This CDR3 is 18 amino acids long. The germline CDR1 and CDR2 sequences are SGHVS and FQNEAQ. V was pared by 5 bases and J by 6 bases, with 18 bases of the junction left unmatched. The method was immunoSEQ multiplex PCR; TCRdb's version includes in-frame clones alone and lacks a portion of them. The sample consists of about 170,000 clones, around 82% of them appearing once. The chain couples TRBV7-8 to TRBJ1-4; 7 nucleotides align to TRBD1. The sequenced sample was PBMCs or T cells enriched from blood (not recorded which). The sequence was collected from a woman aged 45-65 years in a cohort exposed to, infected with or recovered from COVID-19 (not recorded which). The CDR3 nucleotides are TGTGCCAGCAGCCAAAACATGGATAGACAGGGTGAATATGAAAAACTGTTTTTT. It yields the protein CASSQNMDRQGEYEKLFF.